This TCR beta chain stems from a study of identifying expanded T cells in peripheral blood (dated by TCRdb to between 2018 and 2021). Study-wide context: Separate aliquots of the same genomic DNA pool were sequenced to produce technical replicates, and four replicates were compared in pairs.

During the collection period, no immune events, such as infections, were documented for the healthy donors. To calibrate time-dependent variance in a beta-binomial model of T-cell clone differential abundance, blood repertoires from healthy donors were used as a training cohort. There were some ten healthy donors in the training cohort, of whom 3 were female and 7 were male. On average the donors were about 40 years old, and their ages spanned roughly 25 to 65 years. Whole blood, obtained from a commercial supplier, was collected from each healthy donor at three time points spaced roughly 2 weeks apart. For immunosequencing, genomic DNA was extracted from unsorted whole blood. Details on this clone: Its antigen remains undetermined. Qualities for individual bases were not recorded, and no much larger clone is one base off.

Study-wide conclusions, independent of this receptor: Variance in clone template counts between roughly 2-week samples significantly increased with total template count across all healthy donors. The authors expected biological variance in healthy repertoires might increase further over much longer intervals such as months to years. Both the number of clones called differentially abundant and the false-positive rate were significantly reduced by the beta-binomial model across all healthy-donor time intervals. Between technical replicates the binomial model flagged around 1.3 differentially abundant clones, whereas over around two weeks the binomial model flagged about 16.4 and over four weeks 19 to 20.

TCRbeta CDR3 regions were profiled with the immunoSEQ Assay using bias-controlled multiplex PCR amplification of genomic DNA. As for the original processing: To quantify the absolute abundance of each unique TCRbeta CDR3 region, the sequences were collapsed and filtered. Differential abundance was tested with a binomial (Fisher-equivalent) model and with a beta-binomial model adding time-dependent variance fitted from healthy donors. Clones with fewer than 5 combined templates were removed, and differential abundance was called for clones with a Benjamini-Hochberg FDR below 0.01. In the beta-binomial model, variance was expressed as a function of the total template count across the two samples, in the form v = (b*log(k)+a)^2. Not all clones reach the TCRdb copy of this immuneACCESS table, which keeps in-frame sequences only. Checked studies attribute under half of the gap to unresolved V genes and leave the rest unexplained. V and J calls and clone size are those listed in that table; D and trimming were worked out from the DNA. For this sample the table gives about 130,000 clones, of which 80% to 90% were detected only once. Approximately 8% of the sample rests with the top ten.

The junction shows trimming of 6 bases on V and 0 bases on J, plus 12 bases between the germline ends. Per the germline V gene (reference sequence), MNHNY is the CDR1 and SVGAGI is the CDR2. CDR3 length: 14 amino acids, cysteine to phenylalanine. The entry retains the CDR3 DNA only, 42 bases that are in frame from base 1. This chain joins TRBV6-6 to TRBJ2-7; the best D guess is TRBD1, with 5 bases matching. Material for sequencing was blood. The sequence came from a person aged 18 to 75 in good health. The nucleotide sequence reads TGTGCCAGCAGACGGACACCGAGCTCCTACGAGCAGTACTTC. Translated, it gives CASRRTPSSYEQYF.